The 27 T cell receptor beta chains below come from one sample, sequenced in a study of T-cell memory formation after mild COVID-19. From the 5' RACE reads, TCRdb called clonotypes with MiXCR, one entry per CDR3 protein. The sample contains tens of thousands of distinct CDR3 sequences, about 16% of which appear only once. The sample consisted of PBMCs or a T cell subset sorted from them (not recorded which). Source of these receptors: an adult who had mild COVID-19 (a few samples of this study predate the infection). Cell type and time point are not known.

This clonotype was detected only a few times. The rearrangement uses TRBV5-4 and TRBJ2-5; D may be TRBD2 (6 bases). CDR1 is SGHNT, CDR2 YYREEE, per germline (reference sequence). V lost 4 bases and J lost 3, with 10 bases in between. The CDR3 totals 13 residues. CDR3 coding DNA: TGTGCCAGCAGCGAAGGAGGGAAAGAGACCCAGTACTTC. Its protein product is CASSEGGKETQYF.

The V gene is TRBV4-1, the J gene TRBJ2-7; D is undetermined. The ends were cut back, 5 bases at V and 10 bases at J, with 18 bases in the middle. The length of the CDR3 is 13 residues. The germline gives CDR1 MGHRA, CDR2 YSYEKL. CDR3: CASSTALSRAQYF. CDR3 DNA: TGCGCCAGCAGCACTGCCTTATCCCGGGCACAGTACTTC.

There are a few counts of this clonotype. V and J are TRBV7-9 and TRBJ1-5; D remains ambiguous. Trimming stripped 2 bases from V and 2 bases from J, with 4 bases between. The CDR3 extends over 13 amino acids. Germline CDR1 SEHNR, CDR2 FQNEAQ (reference sequence). CDR3 nucleotide sequence: TGTGCCAGCAGCTTATGGGGCAATCAGCCCCAGCATTTT. This sequence encodes CASSLWGNQPQHF.

This clonotype was recorded a few times. This chain uses TRBV21-1 with TRBJ2-7. TRBV21-1 is reported as a pseudogene. The CDR3 covers 15 residues. The CDR3 sequence is CASSKARTETYEQYF. CDR3 nucleotide sequence: TGTGCCAGCAGCAAAGCGAGGACGGAGACCTACGAGCAGTACTTC.

The chain joins TRBV7-9 to TRBJ2-1; 8 nucleotides agree with TRBD1. V shed 3 bases, J shed 7 bases, and the junction held 8 bases outside the gene matches. CDR1 and CDR2 (germline): SEHNR, FQNEAQ (reference sequence). The CDR3 extends over 15 amino acids. The DNA for the CDR3 is TGTGCCAGCAGCTTCCCCGGACAGGGCATGAATGAGCAGTTCTTC. It translates to CASSFPGQGMNEQFF.

The J gene is TRBJ1-2, the V gene TRBV12-3 or TRBV12-4, with 8 bases matching TRBD1. Losses at the gene ends were 6 bases for V and 8 bases for J; bases not matched to a gene: 11. The CDR3 extends over 14 amino acids. CDR3 in amino acids: CASSRNQGAEGYTF. The CDR3 DNA is TGTGCCAGCAGCCGGAATCAGGGGGCTGAGGGCTACACCTTC.

The V call is TRBV18, the J call TRBJ2-5; D is unresolved. This CDR3 is built from 11 residues. The germline CDR1 and CDR2 sequences are KGHSH and LQKENI. Trimming stripped 1 base from V and 7 bases from J, with 4 bases between. This chain's CDR3 is CASSPLGTQYF. For the CDR3, the DNA is TGTGCCAGCTCACCACTAGGGACCCAGTACTTC.

This clonotype showed up just a few times. V and J are TRBV19 and TRBJ2-5; D perhaps matches TRBD2 (5 bases). This CDR3 region has 14 residues. Germline lookup yields CDR1 LNHDA and CDR2 SQIVND (reference sequence). V was shortened by 2 bases and J by 6 bases, with 13 bases between the two germline ends. In DNA, the CDR3 is TGTGCCAGTAGTATAATAGGCCCGGGGAAGACCCAGTACTTC. This codes for CASSIIGPGKTQYF.

The table lists this clonotype with a count of one. The chain combines TRBV7-2 with TRBJ1-6; tentatively, D is TRBD1 (6 bases). V lost 3 bases and J lost 9, with 15 bases in between. There are 15 residues in the CDR3. CDR1 is SGHTA and CDR2 is FQGNSA in the germline V gene. DNA of the CDR3: TGTGCCAGCAGCTTCCGGCAGGGGTCAGCTTCACCCCTCCACTTT. This gives the protein CASSFRQGSASPLHF. The full variable domain, completed using reference TRBV7-2 and TRBJ1-6, is GAGVSQSPSNKVTEKGKDVELRCDPISGHTALYWYRQSLGQGLEFLIYFQGNSAPDKSGLPSDRFSAERTGGSVSTLTIQRTQQEDSAVYLCASSFRQGSASPLHFGNGTRLTVT.

This sequence joins TRBV19 and TRBJ1-1; maybe TRBD1 (6 bases). Germline lookup yields CDR1 LNHDA and CDR2 SQIVND (reference sequence). The CDR3 spans 13 residues. V was shortened by 5 bases and J by 7 bases, with 14 bases between the two germline ends. The CDR3 here is CASSLGTHYEAFF. The CDR3 DNA is TGTGCCAGTAGTCTCGGGACACACTATGAAGCTTTCTTT. The variable domain in full, with the rest retrieved from reference TRBV19 and TRBJ1-1, is DGGITQSPKYLFRKEGQNVTLSCEQNLNHDAMYWYRQDPGQGLRLIYYSQIVNDFQKGDIAEGYSVSREKKESFPLTVTSAQKNPTAFYLCASSLGTHYEAFFGQGTRLTVV.

This clonotype is labeled as medium-sized (0.01 to 0.1%). The CDR3 coding sequence is TGCGCCAGCAGCTTGGCCCCCCAGGGGGCCGGGCGGAACACTGAAGCTTTCTTT. The encoded protein is CASSLAPQGAGRNTEAFF. The chain carries TRBV5-1 and TRBJ1-1, with 8 bases identical to TRBD1. The CDR3 covers 18 residues. V lost 0 bases to trimming and J lost 1 base; unmatched junction nucleotides: 11. Germline V gene data show CDR1 as SGHRS and CDR2 as YFSETQ.

In this sample, this clonotype turned up many times. The rearrangement uses TRBV20-1 and TRBJ1-5; 8 bases are a match to TRBD1. The junction had 7 bases not matched to a gene; V was cut back by 5 bases and J by 4 bases. The CDR3 loop spans 14 amino acids. The germline gives CDR1 DFQATT, CDR2 SNEGSKA (reference sequence). CDR3 DNA sequence: TGCAGTGCTCCACAGGGGGGGGTAAATCAGCCCCAGCATTTT. Protein product: CSAPQGGVNQPQHF.

Ten or more counts support this clonotype. V is TRBV29-1 and J is TRBJ2-7; 11 bases fit TRBD1. This CDR3 has 13 residues. Germline V gene data show CDR1 as SQVTM and CDR2 as ANQGSEA. The ends lost 7 bases at V and 3 bases at J; junction bases unmatched: 5. This CDR3 is CSATGTGGYEQYF. CDR3 nucleotides: TGCAGCGCCACCGGGACAGGGGGCTACGAGCAGTACTTC.

This clonotype appeared many times. The rearrangement links TRBV4-1 to TRBJ2-5, with D hard to call. This CDR3 contains 16 residues. With 1 base removed from V and 0 bases from J, the gap between germline ends came to 12 bases. Germline V gene data show CDR1 as MGHRA and CDR2 as YSYEKL. In nucleotides, the CDR3 is TGCGCCAGCAGCCAAGTAGGTCGGCGGAACCAAGAGACCCAGTACTTC. It encodes CASSQVGRRNQETQYF.

The rearrangement links TRBV5-1 to TRBJ2-3; D unclear. V lost 0 bases, J lost 0 bases, and 8 bases lay in between. Germline CDR1 and CDR2: SGHRS and YFSETQ. This CDR3 contains 15 residues. The CDR3 region is CASSLVPTSTDTQYF. The CDR3 DNA follows: TGCGCCAGCAGCTTGGTACCAACTAGCACAGATACGCAGTATTTT.

This clonotype was detected ten times or more. The chain joins TRBV7-6 to TRBJ1-1; D ambiguous. Germline assignment: CDR1 SGHVS and CDR2 FNYEAQ. V dropped 1 base and J dropped 4 bases, with 22 bases sitting between them. This CDR3 contains 18 residues. CDR3 nucleotides: TGTGCCAGCAGCTTAGAGTTTGTTGGCGCCCCCGTCGGCACTGAAGCTTTCTTT. The encoded protein is CASSLEFVGAPVGTEAFF.

This clonotype was seen repeatedly, ten times or more. The chain has TRBV7-9 and TRBJ2-5, with D possibly matching TRBD2 (6 bases). This CDR3 has 15 residues. The V end lost 7 bases, the J end lost 4 bases, and 19 bases lay between the germline ends. Germline V gene lookup returns CDR1 SEHNR and CDR2 FQNEAQ (reference sequence). The DNA for the CDR3 is TGTGCCAGCACACGAAGTCAGACTAGGGGAGAGACCCAGTACTTC. Amino acid sequence: CASTRSQTRGETQYF.

In its sample, this clonotype was seen many times. The chain recombines TRBV25-1 with TRBJ2-5; tentatively, D is TRBD1 or TRBD2 (5 bases each). V was clipped by 3 bases and J by 4 bases, with 12 bases between them. Germline assignment: CDR1 MGHDK and CDR2 SYGVNS. The CDR3 spans 14 residues. CDR3 region: CASSDVRGRETQYF. The CDR3 nucleotides are TGTGCCAGCAGTGACGTTAGGGGACGAGAGACCCAGTACTTC.

The sample holds many counts of this clonotype. The chain joins TRBV6-5 to TRBJ2-3, with 7 positions matching TRBD2. The CDR3 runs to 15 residues. Germline CDR1 reads MNHEY; CDR2 reads SVGAGI. With V trimmed by 6 bases and J by 1 base, 7 bases remained unmatched. The CDR3 region is CASRLAMFRTDTQYF. The CDR3 DNA follows: TGTGCCAGCAGACTAGCGATGTTCCGCACAGATACGCAGTATTTT.

This clonotype appeared many times. The CDR3 sequence: CASSLSNGFTDTQYF. CDR3 bases: TGTGCCAGCAGTTTGAGCAATGGCTTCACAGATACGCAGTATTTT. The chain joins TRBV28 to TRBJ2-3; unclear D gene. The V gene lost 3 bases and the J gene lost 2 bases, with 12 bases spanning the gap. This CDR3 contains 15 residues. The germline CDR1 and CDR2 sequences are MDHEN and SYDVKM.

The sample holds many counts of this clonotype. This rearrangement joins TRBV5-1 to TRBJ2-3, with D perhaps TRBD2 (6 bases). This CDR3 is 15 amino acids long. The V end lost 4 bases, the J end lost 2 bases, and 14 bases lay between the germline ends. Looked up from germline, CDR1 is SGHRS and CDR2 is YFSETQ. DNA of the CDR3: TGCGCCAGCAGCAACGACGGGGGTAACACAGATACGCAGTATTTT. Protein sequence: CASSNDGGNTDTQYF.

This clonotype was seen a few times. The genes are TRBV6-5 and TRBJ2-7; TRBD2 might be the D (5 bases). Germline V gene lookup returns CDR1 MNHEY and CDR2 SVGAGI. Trimming cost V 5 bases and J 2 bases, with 13 bases left between them. The CDR3 runs 14 residues. The CDR3 loop is CASSPLGGPYEQYF. CDR3 DNA sequence: TGTGCCAGCAGTCCCCTAGGAGGCCCCTACGAGCAGTACTTC.

This clonotype came up many times. V gene TRBV6-5 combines with J gene TRBJ1-2, with 8 bases aligning to TRBD1. CDR1 MNHEY and CDR2 SVGAGI come from the germline V gene. This CDR3 comprises 16 residues. With V trimmed by 6 bases and J by 0 bases, 9 bases remained unmatched. For the CDR3, the DNA is TGTGCCAGCAGCTCCACTCGACAGGGGACTAACTATGGCTACACCTTC. It specifies CASSSTRQGTNYGYTF.

Ten or more counts support this clonotype. The chain couples TRBV4-2 to TRBJ2-2, with 8 bases that match TRBD1. There are 18 residues in the CDR3. V trimming: 1 base; J trimming: 0 bases; junction bases outside the gene matches: 7. Germline V gene sequence: CDR1 LGHNA, CDR2 YNFKEQ. CDR3 amino acids: CASSQATGGGTNTGELFF. DNA of the CDR3: TGTGCCAGCAGCCAAGCAACAGGGGGAGGTACGAACACCGGGGAGCTGTTTTTT.

There are a few counts of this clonotype. This chain connects TRBV18 to TRBJ1-2; unclear D gene. The ends were cut back, 3 bases at V and 8 bases at J, with 13 bases in the middle. From germline, CDR1 is KGHSH and CDR2 LQKENI. The CDR3 length is 13 residues. The CDR3 is CASSPSDTRGYTF. The CDR3 region has the DNA TGTGCCAGCTCACCCTCCGACACCCGGGGCTACACCTTC.

This clonotype has at least ten counts. V is TRBV3-1 and J is TRBJ2-5; either TRBD1 or TRBD2 may supply D (5 bases each). The V gene's germline CDR1 is LGHDT and CDR2 YNNKEL (reference sequence). Trimming pared 2 bases from V and 0 bases from J, leaving 10 bases between. CDR3 length: 15 residues. The CDR3 here is CASSQQGRNQETQYF. CDR3 nucleotides: TGTGCCAGCAGCCAACAGGGACGGAACCAAGAGACCCAGTACTTC.

This clonotype was detected many times. This chain connects TRBV5-1 to TRBJ2-1; 8 bases line up with TRBD2. The CDR3 consists of 13 residues. With 7 bases clipped from V and 5 bases from J, the junction kept 5 bases outside the gene matches. Per germline, CDR1 SGHRS and CDR2 YFSETQ. CDR3 sequence (DNA): TGCGCCAGCCGGGAGGGGGTCAACAATGAGCAGTTCTTC. Translated: CASREGVNNEQFF.